This TCR beta chain was recovered during a study of shared clonotypes between healthy human individuals. Sequencing was performed with immunoSEQ multiplex PCR; in TCRdb, only in-frame clones are kept and a portion is missing. The sample includes about 380,000 clones, about 96% of them seen just once. Donors, healthy HIV-negative adults, lacked recent acute infections or vaccinations. CD8 memory merged CD45RO+ cells and CCR7-negative CD45RA+ TemRA cells into one population. This CDR3 has 11 amino acids. Trimming removed 3 bases from V and 2 bases from J, with 4 bases in between. Germline values: CDR1 DFQATT, CDR2 SNEGSKA (reference sequence).

This TCR came from a man younger than 45 in good health. Sequences were obtained from memory CD8+ T cells sorted from blood. Subset: CD45RO+ cells pooled with CCR7-negative TemRA cells. The chain joins TRBV20-1 to TRBJ2-5; unclear D gene. The CDR3 DNA is TGCAGTGCTAGTTTTCAAGAGACCCAGTACTTC. Translating it yields CSASFQETQYF.